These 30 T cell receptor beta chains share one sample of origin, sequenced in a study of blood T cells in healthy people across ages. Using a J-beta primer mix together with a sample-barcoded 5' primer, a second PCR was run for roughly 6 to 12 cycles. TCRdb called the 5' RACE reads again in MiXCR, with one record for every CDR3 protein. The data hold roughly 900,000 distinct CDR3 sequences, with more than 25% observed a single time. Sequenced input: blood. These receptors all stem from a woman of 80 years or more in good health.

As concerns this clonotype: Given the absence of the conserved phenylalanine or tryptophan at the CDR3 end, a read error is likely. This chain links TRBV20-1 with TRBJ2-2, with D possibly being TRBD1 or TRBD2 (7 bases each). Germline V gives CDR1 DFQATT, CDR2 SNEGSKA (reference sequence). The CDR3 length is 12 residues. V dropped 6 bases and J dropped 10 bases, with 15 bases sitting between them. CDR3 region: CSAGRGREELFV. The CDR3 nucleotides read TGCAGTGCGGGCAGGGGGAGGGAGGAGCTGTTTGTT.

The CDR3 loop is CASLQDLGNQPQHF. Here the CDR3 DNA reads TGTGCCAGCCTACAGGATCTGGGGAATCAGCCCCAGCATTTT. The chain links TRBV28 to TRBJ1-5, with a tentative D call TRBD1 (5 bases). The CDR3 contains 14 residues. Deletions cut 8 bases from V and 4 bases from J, with 15 bases between. CDR1 and CDR2 from the germline V gene are MDHEN and SYDVKM.

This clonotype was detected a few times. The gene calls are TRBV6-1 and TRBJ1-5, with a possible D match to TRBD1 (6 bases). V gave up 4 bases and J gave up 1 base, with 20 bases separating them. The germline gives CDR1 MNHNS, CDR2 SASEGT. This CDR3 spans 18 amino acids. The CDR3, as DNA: TGTGCCAGCAGTGGGCCGAGGCAGGGGATATACAGCAATCAGCCCCAGCATTTT. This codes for CASSGPRQGIYSNQPQHF.

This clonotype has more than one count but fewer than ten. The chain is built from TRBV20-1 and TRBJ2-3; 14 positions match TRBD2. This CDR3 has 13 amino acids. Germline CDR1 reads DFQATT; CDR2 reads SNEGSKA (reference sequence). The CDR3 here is CRAGLAGADTQYF. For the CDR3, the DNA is TGCAGGGCGGGACTAGCGGGGGCCGATACGCAGTATTTT.

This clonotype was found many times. CDR3 loop: CASSSPGQANYGYTF. The DNA of the CDR3 is TGTGCCAGCAGTTCCCCGGGACAGGCGAACTATGGCTACACCTTC. This chain uses TRBV28 with TRBJ1-2; 8 nucleotides agree with TRBD1. The CDR3 spans 15 residues. Losses at the gene ends were 4 bases for V and 2 bases for J; bases not matched to a gene: 6. Germline V gene lookup returns CDR1 MDHEN and CDR2 SYDVKM.

In DNA, the CDR3 is TGTGCCAGCAAGGGTTCCGGACAGACCTTTAGCAATCAGCCCCAGCATTTT. Encoded protein: CASKGSGQTFSNQPQHF. The chain carries TRBV6-1 and TRBJ1-5; tentative D call: TRBD1 (6 bases). The V and J ends lost 7 bases and 0 bases respectively, with 19 bases between them. Germline loops: CDR1 MNHNS, CDR2 SASEGT. The CDR3 consists of 17 residues.

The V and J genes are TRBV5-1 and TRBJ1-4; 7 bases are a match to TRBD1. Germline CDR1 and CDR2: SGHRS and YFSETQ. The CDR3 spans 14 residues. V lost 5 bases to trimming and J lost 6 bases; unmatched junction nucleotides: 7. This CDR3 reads CASRIIQGDEKLFF. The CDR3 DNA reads TGCGCCAGCAGAATCATTCAGGGGGATGAAAAACTGTTTTTT.

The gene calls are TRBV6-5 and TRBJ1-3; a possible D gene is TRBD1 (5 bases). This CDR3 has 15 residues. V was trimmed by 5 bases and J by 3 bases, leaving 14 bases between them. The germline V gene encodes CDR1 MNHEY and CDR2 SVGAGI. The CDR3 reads CASSGRQWVGNTIYF. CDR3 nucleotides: TGTGCCAGCAGTGGACGACAGTGGGTTGGAAACACCATATATTTT.

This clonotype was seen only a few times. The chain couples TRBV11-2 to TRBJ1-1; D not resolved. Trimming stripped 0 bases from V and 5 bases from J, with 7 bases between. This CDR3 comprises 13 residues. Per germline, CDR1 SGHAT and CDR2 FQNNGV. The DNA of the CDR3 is TGTGCCAGCAGCTTAGACCTGGATACTGAAGCTTTCTTT. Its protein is CASSLDLDTEAFF.

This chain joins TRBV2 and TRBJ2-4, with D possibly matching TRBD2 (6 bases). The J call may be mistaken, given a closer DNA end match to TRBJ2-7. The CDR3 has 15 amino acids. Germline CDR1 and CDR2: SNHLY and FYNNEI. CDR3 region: CASSKGDAGPYEQYF. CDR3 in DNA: TGTGCCAGCAGCAAAGGGGACGCGGGACCCTACGAGCAGTACTTC.

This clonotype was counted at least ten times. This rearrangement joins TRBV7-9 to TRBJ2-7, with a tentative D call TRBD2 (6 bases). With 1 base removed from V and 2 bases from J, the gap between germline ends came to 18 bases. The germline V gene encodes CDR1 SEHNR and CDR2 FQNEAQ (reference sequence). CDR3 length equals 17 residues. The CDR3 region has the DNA TGTGCCAGCAGCTTAGGAGGTAGCGGAAGGATCCCCTACGAGCAGTACTTC. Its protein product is CASSLGGSGRIPYEQYF.

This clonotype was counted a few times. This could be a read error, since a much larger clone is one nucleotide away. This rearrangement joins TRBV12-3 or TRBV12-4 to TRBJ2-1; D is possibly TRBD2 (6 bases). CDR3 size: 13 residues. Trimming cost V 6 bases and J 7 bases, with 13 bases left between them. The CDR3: CASRSTSRNEQFF. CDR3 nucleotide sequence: TGTGCCAGCAGGTCGACTAGTAGGAATGAGCAGTTCTTC.

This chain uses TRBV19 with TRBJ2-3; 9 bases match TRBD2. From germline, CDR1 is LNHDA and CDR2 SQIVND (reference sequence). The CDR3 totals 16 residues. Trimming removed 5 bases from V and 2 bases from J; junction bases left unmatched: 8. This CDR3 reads CASSAVAGELTDTQYF. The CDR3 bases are TGTGCCAGTAGTGCCGTAGCGGGGGAGCTCACAGATACGCAGTATTTT.

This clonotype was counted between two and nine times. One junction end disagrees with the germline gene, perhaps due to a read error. The CDR3 region is CAGSYSAGVNEQFF. The CDR3 bases are TGTGCCGGCAGTTACTCGGCAGGGGTGAATGAGCAGTTCTTC. This chain connects TRBV6-5 to TRBJ2-1; maybe TRBD1 (6 bases). This CDR3 has 14 amino acids. Germline CDR1 reads MNHEY; CDR2 reads SVGAGI.

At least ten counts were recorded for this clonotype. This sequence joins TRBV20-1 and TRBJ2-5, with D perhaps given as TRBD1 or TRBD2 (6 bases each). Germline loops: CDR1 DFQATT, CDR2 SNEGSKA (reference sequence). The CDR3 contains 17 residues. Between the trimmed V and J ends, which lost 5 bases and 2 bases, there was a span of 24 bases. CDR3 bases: TGCAGTGCTGGACGAGGCGCGTGGGGGGCTAATCAAGAGACCCAGTACTTC. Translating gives CSAGRGAWGANQETQYF.

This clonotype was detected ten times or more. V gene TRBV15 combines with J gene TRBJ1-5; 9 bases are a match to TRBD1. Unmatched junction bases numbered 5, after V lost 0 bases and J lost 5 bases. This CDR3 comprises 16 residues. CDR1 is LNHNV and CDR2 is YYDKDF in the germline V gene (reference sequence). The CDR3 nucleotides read TGTGCCACCAGCAGAGAACGGACAGGGGTTCATCAGCCCCAGCATTTT. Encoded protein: CATSRERTGVHQPQHF.

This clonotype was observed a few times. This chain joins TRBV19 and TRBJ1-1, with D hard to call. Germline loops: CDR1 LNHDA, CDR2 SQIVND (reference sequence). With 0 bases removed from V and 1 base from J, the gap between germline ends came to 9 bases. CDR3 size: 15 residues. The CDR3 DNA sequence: TGTGCCAGTAGTATAGATCAACCTGGGAACACTGAAGCTTTCTTT. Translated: CASSIDQPGNTEAFF.

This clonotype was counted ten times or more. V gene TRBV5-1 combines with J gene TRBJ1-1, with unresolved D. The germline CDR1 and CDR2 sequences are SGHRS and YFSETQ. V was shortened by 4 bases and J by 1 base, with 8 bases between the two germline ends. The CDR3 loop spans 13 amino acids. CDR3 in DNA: TGCGCCAGCAGCCTCACACCGAACACTGAAGCTTTCTTT. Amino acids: CASSLTPNTEAFF.

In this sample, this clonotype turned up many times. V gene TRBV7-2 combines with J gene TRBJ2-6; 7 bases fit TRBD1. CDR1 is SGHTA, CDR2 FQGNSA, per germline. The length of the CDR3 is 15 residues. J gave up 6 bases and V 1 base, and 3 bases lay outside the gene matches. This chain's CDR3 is CASSLDRGLANVLTF. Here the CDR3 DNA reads TGTGCCAGCAGCTTAGACAGGGGCTTGGCCAACGTCCTGACTTTC.

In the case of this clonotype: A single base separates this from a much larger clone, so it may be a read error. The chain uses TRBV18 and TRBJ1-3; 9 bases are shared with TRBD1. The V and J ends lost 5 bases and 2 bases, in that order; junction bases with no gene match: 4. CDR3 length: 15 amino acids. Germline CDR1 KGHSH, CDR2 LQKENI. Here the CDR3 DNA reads TGTGCCAGCTCAACGGGGACAGGGACTGGAAACACCATATATTTT. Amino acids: CASSTGTGTGNTIYF.

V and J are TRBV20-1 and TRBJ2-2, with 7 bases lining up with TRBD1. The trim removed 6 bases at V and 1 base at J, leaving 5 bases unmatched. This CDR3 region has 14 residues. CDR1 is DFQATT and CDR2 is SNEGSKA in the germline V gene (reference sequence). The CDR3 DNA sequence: TGCAGTGCCAGGGGGACATTGAACACCGGGGAGCTGTTTTTT. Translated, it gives CSARGTLNTGELFF.

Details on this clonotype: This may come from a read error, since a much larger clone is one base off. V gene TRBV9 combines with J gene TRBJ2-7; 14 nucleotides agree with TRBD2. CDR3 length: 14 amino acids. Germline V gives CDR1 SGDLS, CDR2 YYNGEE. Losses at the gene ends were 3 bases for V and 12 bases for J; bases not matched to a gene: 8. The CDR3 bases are TGTGCCAGCAGCGCGACTAGCGGGGGGGAGACCCGGTACTTC. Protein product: CASSATSGGETRYF.

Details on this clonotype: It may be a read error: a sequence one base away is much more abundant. CDR3 in amino acids: CASSPDLLSYNEQYF. The CDR3 DNA reads as TGTGCCAGCAGCCCGGACTTATTGTCCTACAATGAGCAGTACTTC. The chain recombines TRBV6-2 or TRBV6-3 with TRBJ2-1; D might be TRBD2 (5 bases). The assigned J gene may be wrong: the sequence end matches TRBJ2-7 better. This CDR3 contains 15 residues. The germline V gene encodes CDR1 MNHEY and CDR2 SVGEGT.

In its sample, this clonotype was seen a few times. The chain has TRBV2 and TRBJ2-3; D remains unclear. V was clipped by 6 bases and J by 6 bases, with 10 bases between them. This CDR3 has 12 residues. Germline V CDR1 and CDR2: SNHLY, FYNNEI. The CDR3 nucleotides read TGTGCCAGCAGGGGTGGTAGCGATACGCAGTATTTT. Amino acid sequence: CASRGGSDTQYF.

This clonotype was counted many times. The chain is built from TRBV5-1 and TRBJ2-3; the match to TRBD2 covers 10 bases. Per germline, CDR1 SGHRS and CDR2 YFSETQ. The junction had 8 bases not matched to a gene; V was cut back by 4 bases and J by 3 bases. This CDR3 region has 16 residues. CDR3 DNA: TGCGCCAGCAGCCCGGTGGCTAGCGGGGGTACAGATACGCAGTATTTT. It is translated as CASSPVASGGTDTQYF.

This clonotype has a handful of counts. This chain's CDR3 is CAWSVGRAFF. The CDR3 DNA sequence: TGTGCCTGGAGTGTAGGGAGGGCTTTCTTT. The chain links TRBV30 to TRBJ1-1; D gene ambiguous. Per the germline V gene, CDR1 is GTSNPN and CDR2 is SVGIG (reference sequence). V was pared by 0 bases and J by 11 bases, with 7 bases between. The CDR3 is 10 amino acids.

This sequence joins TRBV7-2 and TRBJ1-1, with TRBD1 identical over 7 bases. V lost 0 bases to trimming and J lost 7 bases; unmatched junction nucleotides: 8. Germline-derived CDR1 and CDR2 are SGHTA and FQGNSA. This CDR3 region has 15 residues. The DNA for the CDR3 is TGTGCCAGCAGCTTAGCGCGACAGGGCGGGGGTGAAGCTTTCTTT. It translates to CASSLARQGGGEAFF.

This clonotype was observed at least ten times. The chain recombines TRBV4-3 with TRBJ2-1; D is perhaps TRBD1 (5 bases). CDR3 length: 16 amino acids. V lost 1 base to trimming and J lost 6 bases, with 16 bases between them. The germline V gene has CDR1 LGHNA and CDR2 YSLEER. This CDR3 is CASSQVTASGANEQFF. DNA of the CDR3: TGCGCCAGCAGCCAAGTGACCGCGAGTGGGGCCAATGAGCAGTTCTTC.

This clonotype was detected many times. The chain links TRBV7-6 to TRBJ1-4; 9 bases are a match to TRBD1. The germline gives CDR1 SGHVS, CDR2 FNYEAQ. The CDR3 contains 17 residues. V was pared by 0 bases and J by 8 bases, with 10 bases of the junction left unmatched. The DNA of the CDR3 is TGTGCCAGCAGCTTAGCTCCGCGGGGACAGGGAAGGGAAAAACTGTTTTTT. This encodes CASSLAPRGQGREKLFF.

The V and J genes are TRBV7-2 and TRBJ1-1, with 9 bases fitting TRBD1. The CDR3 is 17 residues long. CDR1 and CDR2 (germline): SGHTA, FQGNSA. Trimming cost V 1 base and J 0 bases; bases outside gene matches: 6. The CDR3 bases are TGTGCCAGCAGCTTAGGAGACAGGGGGTTGATGAACACTGAAGCTTTCTTT. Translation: CASSLGDRGLMNTEAFF.